This T cell receptor beta chain derives from a study of CD4 T cells in relation to SARS-CoV-2 and coronaviruses (dated by TCRdb to about 2021). For context, the study as a whole: Using patient-derived lymphoblastoid cell lines, the shared crossreactive spike epitopes were mapped to their HLA restriction. The Adaptive Biotechnologies TCR-sequencing kit was used for samples from a few pre-COVID donors and for the naive versus memory experiments, whereas the other data were Illumina-based. The study assessed, at the TCR clonotype level, memory CD4+ T cell crossreactivity between SARS-CoV-2 and common cold coronavirus spike proteins. A different TCR-beta assay, based on Illumina, was used to sequence expansion assays from other donors in the study.

Reading the germline V gene gives CDR1 SGHAT and CDR2 FQNNGV. From the cysteine through the phenylalanine, the CDR3 covers 13 amino acids. Just the 39-base CDR3 DNA is kept, in frame starting at base 1. Trimming takes 5 bases off V and 7 bases off J; junction bases not matched to a gene: 5. Uncultured naive and memory CD4+ T cell DNA received deep-resolution immunoSEQ TCR-beta sequencing. From the authors' description of their analysis: During preprocessing, nonproductive sequences were removed, as were CDR3s that did not start with C, did not end with F or W, or were shorter than 7 amino acids. Cultured and uncultured naive and memory CD4+ repertoires were searched for previously identified spike- and CEF-reactive CDR3s. CDR3 homology was measured as pairwise Levenshtein distance, computed with the stringdist R package after trimming three terminal residues from each end. In TCRdb, the immuneACCESS table is reduced to in-frame sequences with V and J assigned. These tables do not hold every clone; where another copy was compared, an unresolved V gene accounts for under half, and the others remain unexplained. Clone size and V and J calls were adopted from that table, with D and trimming inferred from the DNA. The sample table lists around 69,000 clones, roughly 93% of them with a count of one. 0.14% of the sample is in the top ten clones.

CD4+ T cells from unexposed donors were collected before the COVID-19 pandemic (2011-2018). Naive and memory CD4+ T cells were separated from cryopreserved PBMCs by first enriching for CD4 and then performing EasySep naive CD4+ T cell enrichment. The leukapheresis product used for the unexposed donors was purchased from a commercial source. Ficoll-Paque PLUS gradient centrifugation was used to isolate PBMCs from either whole blood or leukapheresis product. The PBMCs went either fresh into the expansion assay or into cryopreservation at -140 degrees C. The QIAamp Micro DNA Kit was used to extract genomic DNA from the CD4+ T cells. General study outcomes and caveats: Pre-pandemic and post-infection samples were not both contributed by any donor, so tracing of the source of pre-existing responses was limited. Because the crossreactivity analysis focused on spike protein, crossreactivity against other viral proteins was not assessed. Crossreactive clones showed significantly weaker SARS-CoV-2-driven expansion than monoreactive clones, consistent with antigenic imprinting. The study was limited by small numbers of patients and tested TCRs. Memory CD4+ clonotypes crossrecognizing SARS-CoV-2 and at least one common cold coronavirus spike were found in around three fifths of donors. Sequencing naive versus memory cells indicated that the assay picks up memory recall responses, not primary responses primed during culture.

Concerning this clone itself: Its antigen is still unknown. One base away there is no much larger clone; base qualities are not given.

The chain is made from TRBV11-2 and TRBJ1-2; the central 9 bases match TRBD1. The sequence was collected from a human donor in good health. The sequencing sample was made of naive CD4+ T cells from PBMCs. This specimen's cell subset or site label, interpreted: naive CD4+ T cells isolated by negative enrichment. The CDR3 sequence is CASSTDRGGGYTF. The bases read TGTGCCAGCAGCACAGACAGGGGGGGTGGCTACACCTTC. The full variable domain, completed from the reference TRBV11-2 and TRBJ1-2 proteins outside the CDR3, reads EAGVAQSPRYKIIEKRQSVAFWCNPISGHATLYWYQQILGQGPKLLIQFQNNGVVDDSQLPKDRFSAERLKGVDSTLKIQPAKLEDSAVYLCASSTDRGGGYTFGSGTRLTVV.